Listed below are T cell receptor beta chains from one sample, sequenced in a study of T cell responses to AZD1222 COVID-19 vaccine. Data came from immunoSEQ multiplex PCR; TCRdb stores just in-frame clones and leaves some out. Of about 66,000 clones in the sample, under 95% were seen once. Sequenced material: peripheral blood, taken 28 days after the second dose of the MenACWY control vaccine. The receptors here all came from an adult who received the MenACWY meningococcal vaccine as a control. The CDR3 runs from the conserved cysteine through the conserved F or W. The D gene is left open where the match is weak. The size of a clone is reported for some rows only, either as once, few or many, or as a class for expanded clones.

J,size,D,V,CDR3,DNA
TRBJ2-7,.,TRBD1,TRBV10-1,CASSDHRGSYEQYF,TGCGCCAGCAGTGATCACAGGGGGTCCTACGAGCAGTACTTC
TRBJ2-7,.,TRBD1,TRBV25-1,CASRGQGGSYEQYF,TGTGCCAGCAGGGGACAGGGGGGGTCCTACGAGCAGTACTTC
TRBJ1-6,.,.,TRBV6-5,CASSYLGGSPLHF,TGTGCCAGCAGTTACCTCGGCGGGTCACCCCTCCACTTT
TRBJ1-2,.,.,TRBV19,CASSFPPQNGGYTF,TGTGCCAGTAGTTTCCCGCCCCAGAACGGTGGCTACACCTTC
TRBJ1-5,.,.,TRBV19,CASSISAGKNQPQHF,TGTGCCAGTAGTATAAGCGCAGGGAAGAATCAGCCCCAGCATTTT
TRBJ2-1,.,TRBD2,TRBV28,CASGYDQREGQNEQFF,TGTGCCAGCGGATATGATCAGCGGGAGGGCCAAAACGAGCAGTTCTTC
TRBJ2-3,.,.,TRBV6-5,CASSPGTGTDTQYF,TGTGCCAGCAGTCCTGGGACGGGGACCGATACGCAGTATTTT
TRBJ2-7,.,.,TRBV3-1/TRBV3-2,CASSQQLEGHPRGPEQYF,TGTGCCAGCAGCCAACAACTGGAGGGACACCCTCGGGGCCCGGAGCAGTACTTC
TRBJ2-3,.,.,TRBV5-1,CASTGSTSTDTQYF,TGCGCCAGCACAGGGAGTACTAGCACAGATACGCAGTATTTT
TRBJ1-2,.,TRBD1,TRBV7-2,CASSLALRQGQGYTF,TGTGCCAGCAGCTTAGCGCTTCGACAGGGCCAAGGCTACACCTTC
TRBJ2-1,.,.,TRBV5-4,CASSLMSSYNEQFF,TGTGCCAGCAGCTTGATGAGCTCCTACAATGAGCAGTTCTTC
TRBJ2-2,.,.,TRBV4-3,CASSITGTQEKNTGELFF,TGCGCCAGCAGCATAACCGGGACACAAGAAAAGAACACCGGGGAGCTGTTTTTT
TRBJ2-2,once,.,TRBV4-1,CASSPRALGAGQNTGELFF,TGCGCCAGCAGCCCCAGGGCCCTAGGGGCGGGACAAAACACCGGGGAGCTGTTTTTT
TRBJ1-1,.,.,TRBV5-1,CASRTGATEAFF,TGCGCCAGCAGAACCGGGGCCACTGAAGCTTTCTTT
TRBJ1-3,once,TRBD1,TRBV12-3/TRBV12-4,CASRTGGNTIYF,TGTGCCAGCCGGACAGGCGGAAACACCATATATTTT
TRBJ1-5,.,.,TRBV19,CASNRERGVGNQPQHF,TGTGCCAGTAATAGGGAGAGAGGGGTAGGAAATCAGCCCCAGCATTTT